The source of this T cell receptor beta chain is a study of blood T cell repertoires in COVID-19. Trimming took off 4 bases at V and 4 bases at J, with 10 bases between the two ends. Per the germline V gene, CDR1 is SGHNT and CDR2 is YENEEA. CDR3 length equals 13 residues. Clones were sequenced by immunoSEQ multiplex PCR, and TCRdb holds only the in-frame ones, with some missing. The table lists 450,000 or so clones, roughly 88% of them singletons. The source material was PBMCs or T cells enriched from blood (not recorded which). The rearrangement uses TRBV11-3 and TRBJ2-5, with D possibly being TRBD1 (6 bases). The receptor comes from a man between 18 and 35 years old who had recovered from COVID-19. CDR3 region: CASSYQGRETQYF. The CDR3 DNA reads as TGTGCCAGCAGCTACCAGGGGCGAGAGACCCAGTACTTC.